The 28 T cell receptor beta chains reported below all come from one sample, sequenced in a study of blood T cells in healthy people across ages. Then a second PCR, running roughly 6 to 11 cycles, was carried out with a sample-barcoded 5' primer and a J-beta primer mix. Each CDR3 protein gets one entry after TCRdb re-called the 5' RACE reads with MiXCR. The table has about 1.7 million distinct CDR3 sequences, 28% seen once. Material: blood. These receptors all come from a woman aged 25 to 39 in good health.

This clonotype came up a few times. This chain links TRBV12-3 or TRBV12-4 with TRBJ2-1; TRBD2 agrees at 7 bases. This CDR3 spans 16 amino acids. The J segment lost 5 bases and the V segment lost 6 bases, leaving 13 bases of the junction unmatched. The chain's CDR3 is CASRSLGGIYDNEQFF. CDR3 coding DNA: TGTGCCAGCAGGTCCCTCGGGGGGATATATGACAATGAGCAGTTCTTC.

The gene calls are TRBV5-1 and TRBJ2-5; TRBD2 matches at 13 bases. The DNA end is a closer match to TRBJ2-7, so the J assignment may be wrong. The CDR3 covers 17 residues. The germline V gene encodes CDR1 SGHRS and CDR2 YFSETQ. CDR3 DNA: TGCGCCAGCAGCTTGGGACGGACTAGCGGGAGCGGGGGCGAGCAGTACTTC. It specifies CASSLGRTSGSGGEQYF.

V usage is TRBV10-3 and J usage is TRBJ2-3; D gene unclear. Between the trimmed V and J ends, which lost 0 bases and 6 bases, there was a span of 13 bases. The CDR3 has 15 residues. CDR1 is ENHRY, CDR2 SYGVKD, per germline. The CDR3 DNA reads TGTGCCATCAGTGAGTCCCCCGCGGTGGACGATACGCAGTATTTT. Its translation: CAISESPAVDDTQYF.

The chain has TRBV6-4 and TRBJ2-1; unclear D gene. Trimming stripped 0 bases from V and 6 bases from J, with 18 bases between. CDR3 length: 17 amino acids. Germline CDR1 is MRHNA and CDR2 is SNTAGT. CDR3 coding DNA: TGTGCCAGCAGTGACTCCCCCTTGGCCGTACCACCCAATGAGCAGTTCTTC. It yields the protein CASSDSPLAVPPNEQFF.

The chain employs TRBV12-3 or TRBV12-4 and TRBJ2-3; TRBD2 matches 9 bases. Trimming removed 4 bases from V and 4 bases from J; junction bases left unmatched: 9. CDR3 length: 16 amino acids. CDR3 DNA: TGTGCCAGCAGTTCCGCTGAGCGGGAGGCGTCAGATACGCAGTATTTT. Translated: CASSSAEREASDTQYF.

Of note for this clonotype: The junction and the germline gene differ at one end; a read error may be behind it. The gene calls are TRBV5-5 and TRBJ2-7; tentative D call: TRBD2 (6 bases). The CDR3 length is 14 residues. Germline V gene lookup returns CDR1 SGHKS and CDR2 YYEKEE (reference sequence). This CDR3 reads CASSPAEEDYERYF. The CDR3 coding sequence is TGTGCCAGCAGCCCGGCGGAAGAGGACTACGAGCGGTACTTC.

The chain uses TRBV28 and TRBJ2-5; weak D call: TRBD1 (5 bases). Trimming removed 5 bases at V and 2 bases at J, with 15 bases between. This CDR3 has 15 residues. Germline V gene data show CDR1 as MDHEN and CDR2 as SYDVKM. As DNA, the CDR3 is TGTGCCAGCAGTACCCAGGGCGTTTCACAAGAGACCCAGTACTTC. The encoded protein is CASSTQGVSQETQYF.

This sequence joins TRBV6-5 and TRBJ2-3; maybe TRBD2 (6 bases). Trimming took off 4 bases at V and 2 bases at J, with 16 bases between the two ends. CDR1 and CDR2 (germline): MNHEY, SVGAGI. This CDR3 comprises 16 residues. Here the CDR3 reads CASSLRGGKVTDTQYF. In DNA, the CDR3 is TGTGCCAGCAGTTTACGTGGGGGGAAGGTCACAGATACGCAGTATTTT.

J is TRBJ2-5 and V is TRBV18; D is perhaps TRBD2 (5 bases). V lost 1 base and J lost 2, with 8 bases in between. The CDR3 contains 14 residues. Germline CDR1 KGHSH, CDR2 LQKENI. DNA of the CDR3: TGTGCCAGCTCACCACGAGGGCCTCAAGAGACCCAGTACTTC. Protein product: CASSPRGPQETQYF.

This clonotype was observed many times. The V and J genes are TRBV20-1 and TRBJ2-7; 8 bases are shared with TRBD2. The CDR3 extends over 14 amino acids. Trimming took 0 bases from V and 1 from J; bases not matched to a gene: 2. The germline V gene has CDR1 DFQATT and CDR2 SNEGSKA (reference sequence). CDR3 nucleotides: TGCAGTGCTAGAGAGCGGGAGGTTTCCTACGAGCAGTACTTC. This codes for CSAREREVSYEQYF.

This clonotype was counted between two and nine times. The chain combines TRBV20-1 with TRBJ2-3, with 9 bases matching TRBD2. Germline values: CDR1 DFQATT, CDR2 SNEGSKA (reference sequence). This CDR3 is built from 15 residues. Losses at the gene ends were 0 bases for V and 8 bases for J; bases not matched to a gene: 9. As DNA, the CDR3 is TGCAGTGCTAGAGATAGGCTAGCGGGATGGGGTACGCAGTATTTT. It translates to CSARDRLAGWGTQYF.

This clonotype has a count of ten or more. V is TRBV12-3 or TRBV12-4 and J is TRBJ2-7, with D possibly TRBD1 on 5 matching bases. The CDR3 has 14 residues. V lost 3 bases, J lost 5 bases, and 14 bases lay in between. Written as DNA, the CDR3 is TGTGCCAGCAGTTTGGGGCAGGGCTACCACGAGCAGTACTTC. This gives the protein CASSLGQGYHEQYF.

The genes are TRBV5-5 and TRBJ1-2, with D hard to call. V was trimmed by 4 bases and J by 5 bases, leaving 9 bases between them. CDR3 size: 12 residues. Looked up from germline, CDR1 is SGHKS and CDR2 is YYEKEE (reference sequence). CDR3 DNA: TGTGCCAGCAGCGGAATGCTTTATGGCTACACCTTC. It is translated as CASSGMLYGYTF.

The J gene is TRBJ2-3, the V gene TRBV6-1; no clear D. Per the germline V gene, CDR1 is MNHNS and CDR2 is SASEGT. V was shortened by 4 bases and J by 7 bases, with 18 bases between the two germline ends. The CDR3 runs to 15 residues. CDR3 coding DNA: TGTGCCAGCAGTGCTAGGCTAGAAACGAAAAATACGCAGTATTTT. It translates to CASSARLETKNTQYF.

The rearrangement joins TRBV20-1 to TRBJ2-1; D not resolved. Germline CDR1 DFQATT, CDR2 SNEGSKA (reference sequence). The CDR3 extends over 14 amino acids. The V end lost 1 base, the J end lost 4 bases, and 11 bases lay between the germline ends. DNA for the CDR3: TGCAGTGCTAGAGGGGGTGGGGTTTACAATGAGCAGTTCTTC. Translated: CSARGGGVYNEQFF.

For this clonotype: A read error is possible here, since a much larger clone lies one base away. This chain links TRBV20-1 with TRBJ2-5, with D perhaps TRBD1 or TRBD2 (5 bases each). V shed 5 bases and J shed 5 bases, with 15 bases lying between them. Germline assignment: CDR1 DFQATT and CDR2 SNEGSKA (reference sequence). This CDR3 has 13 residues. The CDR3 DNA follows: TGCAGTGCTGTAGCCGGGACCCCCGAGACCCAGTACTTC. This gives the protein CSAVAGTPETQYF.

This clonotype was seen a handful of times. The rearrangement joins TRBV28 to TRBJ1-2; D possibly corresponds to TRBD1 (6 bases). The V gene lost 4 bases and the J gene lost 6 bases, with 15 bases spanning the gap. Germline lookup yields CDR1 MDHEN and CDR2 SYDVKM. The CDR3 length is 14 residues. CDR3 nucleotide sequence: TGTGCCAGCAGTTACGAACGGGGGCGGGATGGCTACACCTTC. Translated: CASSYERGRDGYTF.

On this clonotype: One base separates it from a far larger clone, so it is likely a read error. V usage is TRBV10-2 and J usage is TRBJ2-1; 9 nucleotides line up with TRBD2. Germline CDR1 and CDR2: WSHSY and SAAADI. CDR3 length: 13 amino acids. Trimming at V came to 6 bases and at J to 10 bases, leaving 7 bases not matched to a gene. The CDR3 is CASRTSGSYEQFF. CDR3 in DNA: TGCGCCAGCAGGACTAGCGGATCCTACGAGCAGTTCTTC.

This clonotype was seen only a few times. The genes are TRBV5-1 and TRBJ2-1; a possible D gene is TRBD2 (5 bases). V shed 0 bases and J shed 8 bases, with 12 bases lying between them. The V gene's germline CDR1 is SGHRS and CDR2 YFSETQ. The CDR3 covers 14 residues. The CDR3 sequence: CASSLGTPGDEQFF. The CDR3, as DNA: TGCGCCAGCAGCTTGGGGACTCCCGGTGATGAGCAGTTCTTC. The full variable domain, completed using reference TRBV5-1 and TRBJ2-1, is KAGVTQTPRYLIKTRGQQVTLSCSPISGHRSVSWYQQTPGQGLQFLFEYFSETQRNKGNFPGRFSGRQFSNSRSEMNVSTLELGDSALYLCASSLGTPGDEQFFGPGTRLTVL.

This clonotype was counted many times. J is TRBJ2-5 and V is TRBV12-3 or TRBV12-4, with unresolved D. The CDR3 is made up of 13 amino acids. V dropped 4 bases and J dropped 5 bases, with 11 bases sitting between them. CDR3 sequence: CASSSDRKETQYF. The DNA of the CDR3 is TGTGCCAGCAGTTCGGATCGAAAGGAGACCCAGTACTTC.

This clonotype has more than one count but fewer than ten. The chain recombines TRBV7-6 with TRBJ1-4; tentative D call: TRBD1 (6 bases). There are 15 residues in the CDR3. The germline gives CDR1 SGHVS, CDR2 FNYEAQ. Trimming removed 5 bases at V and 8 bases at J, with 18 bases between. The chain's CDR3 is CASSSSGARGEKLFF. The CDR3 coding sequence is TGTGCCAGCAGCAGCTCAGGGGCACGGGGGGAAAAACTGTTTTTT.

V usage is TRBV20-1 and J usage is TRBJ2-5; 7 positions agree with TRBD2. Losses at the gene ends were 0 bases for V and 6 bases for J; bases not matched to a gene: 10. Germline CDR1 reads DFQATT; CDR2 reads SNEGSKA (reference sequence). The CDR3 covers 15 residues. DNA of the CDR3: TGCAGTGCTAGAGAGTGGGAGGGCATTCCGCAGACCCAGTACTTC. As protein: CSAREWEGIPQTQYF.

This clonotype was observed many times. The J gene is TRBJ2-1, the V gene TRBV7-2, with a possible D match to TRBD2 (6 bases). CDR3 length: 18 residues. Trimming removed 5 bases from V and 6 bases from J, with 26 bases in between. Germline loops: CDR1 SGHTA, CDR2 FQGNSA. The CDR3, as DNA: TGTGCCAGCAGCCGCTCCGCTACTCCGGGACTTTCCCTCAATGAGCAGTTCTTC. It yields the protein CASSRSATPGLSLNEQFF.

This clonotype was detected only a few times. V is TRBV20-1 and J is TRBJ2-3; the match to TRBD2 covers 9 bases. The germline gives CDR1 DFQATT, CDR2 SNEGSKA (reference sequence). The trim removed 0 bases at V and 3 bases at J, leaving 7 bases unmatched. The CDR3 length is 16 residues. This chain's CDR3 is CSARDWREGRTDTQYF. For the CDR3, the DNA is TGCAGTGCTAGAGATTGGCGGGAGGGCCGAACAGATACGCAGTATTTT.

V and J are TRBV18 and TRBJ2-7; D possibly corresponds to TRBD2 (5 bases). This CDR3 comprises 14 residues. The V and J ends lost 4 bases and 4 bases respectively, with 14 bases between them. Per the germline V gene, CDR1 is KGHSH and CDR2 is LQKENI. The CDR3 is CASSLGTVAYEQYF. CDR3 sequence (DNA): TGTGCCAGCTCACTAGGAACGGTAGCGTACGAGCAGTACTTC.

Remarks on this clonotype: The germline gene is not matched at one end of the junction; a read error may be the cause. V gene TRBV7-9 combines with J gene TRBJ2-7; 12 nucleotides match TRBD2. CDR1 SEHNR and CDR2 FQNEAQ come from the germline V gene (reference sequence). CDR3 length equals 17 residues. The CDR3 loop reads CASGLARTSGVSYEQYF. The CDR3 coding sequence is TGTGCCAGCGGCTTAGCGCGGACTAGCGGGGTATCCTACGAGCAGTACTTC.

This clonotype was seen at least ten times. The chain couples TRBV7-2 to TRBJ2-6; TRBD2 matches 11 bases. Trimming removed 2 bases from V and 0 bases from J; junction bases left unmatched: 0. Germline CDR1 is SGHTA and CDR2 is FQGNSA. CDR3 length: 17 amino acids. For the CDR3, the DNA is TGTGCCAGCAGCTTAACTAGCGGGGGCTCTGGGGCCAACGTCCTGACTTTC. Translated, it gives CASSLTSGGSGANVLTF.

This clonotype was counted many times. As DNA, the CDR3 is TGTGCCAGCAGCTCCTCCACAGGTGGGGACAATGAGCAGTTCTTC. Its protein is CASSSSTGGDNEQFF. This chain connects TRBV7-2 to TRBJ2-1; possible D gene TRBD1, 5 bases. V was shortened by 4 bases and J by 5 bases, with 15 bases between the two germline ends. This CDR3 is 15 amino acids long. The germline CDR1 and CDR2 sequences are SGHTA and FQGNSA.